Sequencing of this TCR beta chain was carried out in a study of patients and donors after allogeneic stem cell transplantation. V shed 3 bases and J 4 bases; nucleotides not matched to a gene: 3. This CDR3 spans 15 amino acids. There are a few counts of this clonotype. A single record per CDR3 protein comes from TCRdb applying MiXCR to the RT-PCR reads. In the table there are about a million distinct CDR3 sequences, roughly 18% of which are singletons. Material for sequencing was blood, either unsorted or a sorted T cell fraction (not recorded which). V usage is TRBV12-3 or TRBV12-4 and J usage is TRBJ2-5; the match to TRBD2 covers 12 bases. The sequence was collected from a human donor who was either an allogeneic HSCT recipient or a stem cell or donor lymphocyte infusion donor (not recorded which). It is not recorded whose cells these are; they may come from a transplant donor. The CDR3 loop is CASSFPSGGAETQYF. CDR3 nucleotides: TGTGCCAGCAGTTTTCCTAGCGGGGGGGCAGAGACCCAGTACTTC.